This T cell receptor (beta chain) was sequenced during a study of CD8 T cells in ankylosing spondylitis. Study-wide results and limits: In ankylosing spondylitis blood, a motif of roughly 8 highly homologous TCR beta variants appeared characteristic. Within matched ankylosing spondylitis synovial fluid, disease-linked clones were reportedly significantly enriched. Relatively rare in peripheral blood, disease-linked clones were also CD8+. Earlier reports found some motif variants in synovial fluid and blood in reactive arthritis.

Worth noting for this clonotype: The antigen remains unidentified.

TCRdb ran MiXCR on the 5' RACE reads and lists one entry per CDR3 protein. This repertoire shows hundreds of thousands of distinct CDR3 sequences, roughly 12% found once; its top ten account for 0.51%. The sample comprised blood, either unsorted or a sorted T cell fraction (not recorded which). The clonotype originates from a male donor with ankylosing spondylitis.

The CDR3 loop is CASSYRQGWDTEAFF. CDR3 bases: TGTGCCAGCAGTTATCGACAGGGATGGGACACTGAAGCTTTCTTT. The rearrangement joins TRBV6-5 to TRBJ1-1; 7 bases align to TRBD1. Germline V gene data show CDR1 as MNHEY and CDR2 as SVGAGI. V gave up 3 bases and J gave up 3 bases; unmatched junction bases: 7. This CDR3 comprises 15 residues.